What follows are 7 T cell receptor beta chains derived from one specimen sequenced in a study of blood T cell repertoires in COVID-19. Assay: immunoSEQ multiplex PCR; the TCRdb copy retains only in-frame clones and omits some. In the table there are a few hundred thousand clones, around 82% of which are singletons. Material: peripheral blood. The receptors come from a person aged 70 to 80 with COVID-19, enrolled during active disease.

This chain links TRBV10-3 with TRBJ2-2; TRBD2 matches at 7 bases. The CDR3 runs 14 residues. Germline lookup yields CDR1 ENHRY and CDR2 SYGVKD. J lost 6 bases, V lost 3 bases, and 4 bases had no gene match. The chain's CDR3 is CAISDGGSSGELFF. In nucleotides, the CDR3 is TGTGCCATCAGTGACGGCGGGAGTTCCGGGGAGCTGTTTTTT.

The chain has TRBV6-5 and TRBJ1-4; D possibly corresponds to TRBD1 (6 bases). The V gene's germline CDR1 is MNHEY and CDR2 SVGAGI. V was clipped by 5 bases and J by 2 bases, with 9 bases between them. CDR3 length equals 14 residues. The CDR3 DNA is TGTGCCAGCAGTCCTCAGGGGACTAATGAAAAACTGTTTTTT. Its protein is CASSPQGTNEKLFF.

V and J are TRBV9 and TRBJ2-2; D gene unclear. CDR3 length equals 16 residues. Germline V lookup: CDR1 SGDLS, CDR2 YYNGEE. The V end lost 1 base, the J end lost 0 bases, and 10 bases lay between the germline ends. The CDR3 region has the DNA TGTGCCAGCAGCGTAAGTGCGAGGACGAACACCGGGGAGCTGTTTTTT. As protein: CASSVSARTNTGELFF.

This clone was recorded a few times. The J gene is TRBJ2-7, the V gene TRBV10-3; 7 bases fit TRBD2. The junction had 0 bases not matched to a gene; V was cut back by 4 bases and J by 6 bases. Germline V gene sequence: CDR1 ENHRY, CDR2 SYGVKD. The CDR3 length is 11 residues. CDR3 amino acids: CAISGGGEQYF. The CDR3 nucleotides read TGTGCCATCAGTGGGGGGGGCGAGCAGTACTTC.

The rearrangement links TRBV28 to TRBJ1-2; 9 bases align to TRBD1. The CDR3 totals 16 residues. CDR1 is MDHEN, CDR2 SYDVKM, per germline. After removal of 6 bases from V and 11 bases from J, the junction contained 19 bases not matched to a gene. The CDR3 sequence: CASRVVAGQGSRRYTF. In DNA form, the CDR3 reads TGTGCCAGCAGGGTGGTGGCGGGACAGGGCAGCCGCCGGTACACCTTC.

The J gene is TRBJ2-1, the V gene TRBV6-2 or TRBV6-3, with D maybe TRBD2 (6 bases). The CDR3 runs 18 residues. CDR1 and CDR2 from the germline V gene are MNHEY and SVGEGT. Trimming removed 0 bases at V and 7 bases at J, with 22 bases between. The CDR3 sequence is CASSYSFSGRRERNEQFF. The CDR3 DNA follows: TGTGCCAGCAGTTACTCGTTTTCTGGGAGGCGCGAGAGGAATGAGCAGTTCTTC.

This clone showed up just once. The V and J genes are TRBV7-2 and TRBJ2-1; a weak D match, TRBD1 (5 bases). V was clipped by 5 bases and J by 9 bases, with 11 bases between them. The CDR3 consists of 12 residues. CDR1 is SGHTA and CDR2 is FQGNSA in the germline V gene. The CDR3 loop is CASSRTGVEQFF. DNA for the CDR3: TGTGCCAGCAGCCGTACAGGCGTTGAGCAGTTCTTC.